A single TCR beta chain is shown here with its context. Its antigen is unidentified. The data were obtained in a study of beta chain features in type 1 diabetes. Study-wide results and limits: More deletions and fewer insertions at VDJ junctions were found in patients with type 1 diabetes. Researchers report that Type 1 diabetes patients had moderately but significantly shorter TCRB CDR3s across all four CD4+ subsets.

It was one heparinised blood draw, averaging about 120 mL, that each donor gave. Sort purity for all populations was recorded as exceeding 98%. Germline V gives CDR1 MNHNS, CDR2 SASEGT. Losses at the gene ends were 6 bases for V and 0 bases for J; bases not matched to a gene: 1. The CDR3 length is 14 residues. Expressed TCRB transcripts were sequenced because the isolated RNA had all been reverse transcribed beforehand. There were 3 million to 4 million reads on average in the naive, central memory and regulatory T cell samples. Sequenced by immunoSEQ multiplex PCR; TCRdb stores in-frame clones only, minus some. The data show 500,000 to 650,000 clones, approximately 13% seen once.

The source is a man in his thirties or forties with type 1 diabetes. This chain joins TRBV6-1 and TRBJ1-4, with TRBD1 matching 7 bases. The sample taken for sequencing was naive CD4+ T cells from blood. The CDR3 loop is CASRTGTTNEKLFF. The CDR3 DNA reads TGTGCCAGCAGGACAGGGACAACTAATGAAAAACTGTTTTTT.